This entry lists 20 T cell receptor beta chains sequenced from one sample in a study of blood T cells in healthy people across ages. For the second PCR, which ran for about 6 to 11 cycles, a sample-barcoded 5' primer and a J-beta primer mix were used. A single record per CDR3 protein comes from TCRdb applying MiXCR to the 5' RACE reads. The table records more than 750,000 distinct CDR3 sequences, around 29% of them present only once. The data were also submitted as part of a second study, on T cells of mothers and their children.

The sequencing sample was made of blood. These TCRs come from a woman aged 40 to 55 in good health.

This clonotype occurred many times. The rearrangement joins TRBV12-3 or TRBV12-4 to TRBJ1-5; D unclear. The V and J ends lost 2 bases and 0 bases respectively, with 5 bases between them. The length of the CDR3 is 14 residues. The CDR3 protein is CASSLRDSNQPQHF. The DNA for the CDR3 is TGTGCCAGCAGTTTAAGGGATAGCAATCAGCCCCAGCATTTT.

This clonotype was seen many times. This chain links TRBV20-1 with TRBJ2-7, with a weak D call TRBD1 (5 bases). The V gene lost 0 bases and the J gene lost 6 bases, with 15 bases spanning the gap. CDR3 length: 14 amino acids. The germline gives CDR1 DFQATT, CDR2 SNEGSKA (reference sequence). The CDR3 protein is CSAREDRAGFEQYF. The CDR3 DNA reads as TGCAGTGCTAGAGAAGACCGGGCAGGGTTCGAGCAGTACTTC.

The chain employs TRBV7-3 and TRBJ1-1; D is perhaps TRBD1 (6 bases). The V gene's germline CDR1 is SGHTA and CDR2 FQGTGA. The CDR3 contains 13 residues. Trimming took off 2 bases at V and 6 bases at J, with 10 bases between the two ends. The CDR3 DNA follows: TGTGCCAGCAGCTTATTTGGGGGCGCTGAAGCTTTCTTT. Residues: CASSLFGGAEAFF.

The J gene is TRBJ1-2, the V gene TRBV12-3 or TRBV12-4; tentatively, D is TRBD1 (6 bases). The CDR3 contains 14 residues. V gave up 6 bases and J gave up 7 bases, with 18 bases separating them. The CDR3 DNA reads as TGTGCCAGCAGAATCTCCGGGACAACAGGTGGCTACACCTTC. Translated: CASRISGTTGGYTF.

This clonotype was recorded many times. V gene TRBV4-1 combines with J gene TRBJ2-3, with D unresolved. Germline V gives CDR1 MGHRA, CDR2 YSYEKL. V lost 1 base to trimming and J lost 6 bases, with 8 bases between them. The CDR3 is 13 residues long. The DNA for the CDR3 is TGCGCCAGCAGCCAAGCCCTTGGGGATACGCAGTATTTT. It translates to CASSQALGDTQYF.

The V call is TRBV2, the J call TRBJ2-1; 9 bases map to TRBD1. CDR1 is SNHLY and CDR2 is FYNNEI in the germline V gene. V lost 3 bases, J lost 10 bases, and 16 bases stayed unmatched. The CDR3 covers 17 residues. Here the CDR3 DNA reads TGTGCCAGCAGTGATCATCCAGGGACAGGGAAGTATGAAGAGCAGTTCTTC. The encoded protein is CASSDHPGTGKYEEQFF.

A remark on this clonotype: This may come from a read error, since a much larger clone is one base off. J is TRBJ2-5 and V is TRBV7-2; 11 nucleotides line up with TRBD1. Germline V gene sequence: CDR1 SGHTA, CDR2 FQGNSA. The CDR3 consists of 17 residues. Unmatched junction bases numbered 11, after V lost 5 bases and J lost 3 bases. The CDR3 region has the DNA TGTGCCAGCAGCCCTGCTTATCCGGGACAGGGGGAAGAGACCCAGTACTTC. Translating it yields CASSPAYPGQGEETQYF. The whole variable domain, remainder taken from reference TRBV7-2 and TRBJ2-5, is GAGVSQSPSNKVTEKGKDVELRCDPISGHTALYWYRQSLGQGLEFLIYFQGNSAPDKSGLPSDRFSAERTGGSVSTLTIQRTQQEDSAVYLCASSPAYPGQGEETQYFGPGTRLLVL.

The chain links TRBV9 to TRBJ2-3; the D gene could be TRBD1 or TRBD2 (5 bases each). The CDR3 has 16 amino acids. Germline loops: CDR1 SGDLS, CDR2 YYNGEE. The V end lost 2 bases, the J end lost 1 base, and 14 bases lay between the germline ends. CDR3 nucleotides: TGTGCCAGCAGCGTCGCCGGGACGTTTCGCACAGATACGCAGTATTTT. This encodes CASSVAGTFRTDTQYF.

The chain joins TRBV10-3 to TRBJ2-1, with a possible D match to TRBD1 (5 bases). V was pared by 2 bases and J by 5 bases, with 10 bases between. This CDR3 comprises 14 residues. Germline CDR1 is ENHRY and CDR2 is SYGVKD. The CDR3 loop reads CAISEEQANNEQFF. CDR3 nucleotides: TGTGCCATCAGTGAGGAACAGGCGAACAATGAGCAGTTCTTC.

A remark on this clonotype: One junction end does not reproduce the germline sequence, and a read error may be involved. The chain has TRBV15 and TRBJ1-2, with 8 bases aligning to TRBD1. Per germline, CDR1 LNHNV and CDR2 YYDKDF (reference sequence). This CDR3 region has 15 residues. The CDR3 region is CAISRGTGIPYGYTF. The CDR3 DNA follows: TGTGCCATCAGCAGAGGGACAGGCATTCCTTATGGCTACACCTTC.

This rearrangement joins TRBV9 to TRBJ2-3; perhaps TRBD1 as D (5 bases). Trimming stripped 3 bases from V and 6 bases from J, with 14 bases between. This CDR3 contains 14 residues. Germline CDR1 reads SGDLS; CDR2 reads YYNGEE. The CDR3 DNA follows: TGTGCCAGCAGCGGCATCCCCAAGGGGGATACGCAGTATTTT. It specifies CASSGIPKGDTQYF.

Many counts were recorded for this clonotype. V is TRBV5-1 and J is TRBJ2-4, with 8 bases identical to TRBD1. The CDR3 consists of 15 residues. Germline V CDR1 and CDR2: SGHRS, YFSETQ. The V and J ends lost 1 base and 6 bases, in that order; junction bases with no gene match: 6. The CDR3 region is CASSLPQGDRNIQYF. Written as DNA, the CDR3 is TGCGCCAGCAGCTTGCCACAGGGGGATCGAAACATTCAGTACTTC.

The J gene is TRBJ2-7, the V gene TRBV11-1; 11 bases align to TRBD2. V dropped 0 bases and J dropped 7; count of bases not matched to a gene: 11. The germline gives CDR1 SGHAT, CDR2 FQDESV (reference sequence). The CDR3 is 17 residues long. CDR3 bases: TGTGCCAGCAGCTTAGCGGGACTAGGACTAGCGGGTAATGAGCAGTACTTC. Encoded protein: CASSLAGLGLAGNEQYF.

In its sample, this clonotype was seen a few times. At one end, the junction sequence differs from germline, possibly due to a read error. CDR3 sequence (DNA): TGTGCCATCAGTAAAAACCCGGGACTAGCGGGGGAAGTGGACTTC. Amino acid sequence: CAISKNPGLAGEVDF. The rearrangement links TRBV10-3 to TRBJ2-4, with TRBD2 matching 14 bases. Germline CDR1 and CDR2: ENHRY and SYGVKD. CDR3 length equals 15 residues.

This chain connects TRBV18 to TRBJ1-2; D unclear. V dropped 3 bases and J dropped 9 bases, with 8 bases sitting between them. Germline assignment: CDR1 KGHSH and CDR2 LQKENI. The CDR3 is 11 amino acids. The CDR3 spells CASSPERSYTF. In nucleotides, the CDR3 is TGTGCCAGCTCACCCGAGCGTAGCTACACCTTC. Full variable domain (rest looked up from reference TRBV18 and TRBJ1-2): NAGVMQNPRHLVRRRGQEARLRCSPMKGHSHVYWYRQLPEEGLKFMVYLQKENIIDESGMPKERFSAEFPKEGPSILRIQQVVRGDSAAYFCASSPERSYTFGSGTRLTVV.

This chain connects TRBV6-2 or TRBV6-3 to TRBJ2-1, with 11 nucleotides matching TRBD2. V shed 7 bases, J shed 6 bases, and the junction held 8 bases outside the gene matches. Per the germline V gene, CDR1 is MNHEY and CDR2 is SVGEGT. This CDR3 is 15 amino acids long. CDR3 nucleotides: TGTGCCAGCAACCCGTTCGGGACTAGCGGCAATGAGCAGTTCTTC. Amino acid sequence: CASNPFGTSGNEQFF.

The V call is TRBV12-3 or TRBV12-4, the J call TRBJ2-7; 10 positions agree with TRBD1. J was trimmed by 5 bases and V by 4 bases; bases with no gene match: 5. This CDR3 is built from 14 residues. The CDR3 sequence is CASSSGQGSDEQYF. The CDR3 nucleotides are TGTGCCAGCAGTTCGGGACAGGGGAGCGACGAGCAGTACTTC.

This clonotype was counted a few times. V gene TRBV4-2 combines with J gene TRBJ1-6; 7 positions match TRBD1. Germline values: CDR1 LGHNA, CDR2 YNFKEQ. J lost 7 bases, V lost 3 bases, and 9 bases had no gene match. The CDR3 length is 16 residues. This CDR3 is CASSHLQGSMNSPLHF. In DNA, the CDR3 is TGTGCCAGCAGCCACCTACAGGGGAGCATGAATTCACCCCTCCACTTT.

This clonotype was seen more than once but under ten times. An end of the junction does not agree with germline; a read error may underlie this. This chain connects TRBV12-3 or TRBV12-4 to TRBJ2-5; D not resolved. The CDR3 is made up of 14 amino acids. CDR3 sequence reads: CASSYRRDREAQYF. CDR3 DNA: TGTGCCAGCAGTTACCGTAGGGATCGAGAGGCCCAGTACTTC.

The chain employs TRBV20-1 and TRBJ1-1; D is unresolved. Germline CDR1 is DFQATT and CDR2 is SNEGSKA (reference sequence). The CDR3 has 12 amino acids. Trimming shortened V by 4 bases and J by 4 bases, and 10 bases separated the two germline ends. Here the CDR3 DNA reads TGCAGTGCTATACGACCGTGCACTGAAGCTTTCTTT. It encodes CSAIRPCTEAFF.